This T cell receptor (beta chain) was identified during a study of T cell changes during pregnancy in multiple sclerosis. Here immunoSEQ multiplex PCR was the method, and the copy in TCRdb shows in-frame clones only, minus some. The sample holds around 35,000 clones, approximately 90% seen once. The CDR3 runs to 13 residues. Germline V gene sequence: CDR1 SGHTA, CDR2 FQGNSA. Trimming took off 5 bases at V and 4 bases at J, with 9 bases between the two ends. This clonotype was obtained from a female donor with multiple sclerosis, enrolled in a pregnancy study. The source material was CD8+ T cells from peripheral blood mononuclear cells, sampled before pregnancy. The chain employs TRBV7-2 and TRBJ1-3; D is undetermined. The CDR3 here is CASSPTTGNTIYF. The CDR3 DNA follows: TGTGCCAGCAGCCCTACCACGGGAAACACCATATATTTT.